These 15 T cell receptor beta chains were sequenced from one sample in a study of T cells in Graves' hyperthyroidism and ophthalmopathy. Authors of the study amplified TCR beta CDR3 regions from RNA transcripts. The HTBI primer set drove a first-round RT-PCR of the TCR CDR3. MiXCR, run by TCRdb on the multiplex PCR reads, gives a single entry per CDR3 protein. The sample yields about 540,000 distinct CDR3 sequences, about half seen once. The specimen was peripheral blood or thyroid tissue (not recorded which). Receptors originate from a woman aged 18-30 years with Graves' hyperthyroidism.

As for this clonotype: The conserved closing phenylalanine or tryptophan is absent in this CDR3, likely reflecting a read error. It is unclear where the CDR3 begins or ends on the DNA, so no DNA is shown, and the CDR3 is as TCRdb lists it. V and J are TRBV29-1 and TRBJ1-1; the DNA was not compared with TRBD1, the D call given in the table. The CDR3 length is 12 residues, termini included. Germline lookup yields CDR1 SQVTM and CDR2 ANQGSEA. The CDR3 spells CSVDIRQGTWAV.

This clonotype was detected only a few times. The CDR3 sequence is CASSTEQDGTQYF. The CDR3 bases are TGTGCCAGCAGTACGGAACAGGACGGGACCCAGTACTTC. The rearrangement uses TRBV6-6 and TRBJ2-5; D may be TRBD1 (5 bases). Per germline, CDR1 MNHNY and CDR2 SVGAGI (reference sequence). V lost 5 bases and J 7 bases, leaving 14 bases between the germline ends. There are 13 residues in the CDR3.

The V and J genes are TRBV4-2 and TRBJ1-6; 9 bases fit TRBD1. The junction had 7 bases not matched to a gene; V was cut back by 2 bases and J by 5 bases. Germline CDR1 is LGHNA and CDR2 is YNFKEQ. CDR3 length: 17 amino acids. CDR3 in amino acids: CASSQTGGLEHNSPLHF. The CDR3 nucleotides are TGTGCCAGCAGCCAAACAGGGGGCCTGGAGCATAATTCACCCCTCCACTTT.

This clonotype has just a few counts. The gene calls are TRBV20-1 and TRBJ2-7, with 7 bases that match TRBD1. This CDR3 comprises 16 residues. CDR1 and CDR2 from the germline V gene are DFQATT and SNEGSKA (reference sequence). Germline trimming cut 0 bases from V and 3 bases from J; bases unmatched to any gene: 11. The CDR3 nucleotides read TGCAGTGCTAGAGATCTGGGGGACAGAACTTGCTACGAGCAGTACTTC. The encoded protein is CSARDLGDRTCYEQYF.

V is TRBV2 and J is TRBJ2-3; possibly TRBD1 or TRBD2 for D (5 bases each). There are 14 residues in the CDR3. The germline V gene has CDR1 SNHLY and CDR2 FYNNEI. V was clipped by 8 bases and J by 2 bases, with 14 bases between them. CDR3 DNA: TGTGCCAGCGGACGAGAAGGGACCACAGATACGCAGTATTTT. As protein: CASGREGTTDTQYF.

The rearrangement links TRBV2 to TRBJ2-7; tentatively, D is TRBD2 (6 bases). The CDR3 totals 15 residues. Germline CDR1 reads SNHLY; CDR2 reads FYNNEI. The V and J ends lost 8 bases and 8 bases respectively, with 25 bases between them. This CDR3 reads CASAGSGARQPQQYF. For the CDR3, the DNA is TGTGCCAGCGCGGGGAGTGGGGCGAGACAGCCCCAGCAGTACTTC.

The V gene is TRBV2, the J gene TRBJ1-6; the match to TRBD1 covers 9 bases. V was clipped by 7 bases and J by 7 bases; unmatched bases: 14. The CDR3 consists of 17 residues. The germline CDR1 and CDR2 sequences are SNHLY and FYNNEI. The CDR3 DNA reads TGTGCCAGCATGTGGACAGGGGAAGTGGGTATGAATTCACCCCTCCACTTT. This codes for CASMWTGEVGMNSPLHF.

V gene TRBV9 combines with J gene TRBJ1-6, with D maybe TRBD1 (5 bases). The CDR3 loop spans 14 amino acids. Germline values: CDR1 SGDLS, CDR2 YYNGEE. V shed 2 bases and J shed 10 bases, with 13 bases lying between them. The CDR3 bases are TGTGCCAGCAGCGTGACGGGGGAGAAATCACCCCTCCACTTT. It translates to CASSVTGEKSPLHF.

V usage is TRBV7-9 and J usage is TRBJ1-2; maybe TRBD1 (6 bases). Germline CDR1 is SEHNR and CDR2 is FQNEAQ (reference sequence). The CDR3 runs 15 residues. Trimming left V 5 bases short and J 6 bases short, with 19 bases between. CDR3 protein: CASSGPQGYSHGYTF. The DNA of the CDR3 is TGTGCCAGCAGCGGGCCACAGGGTTATTCGCATGGCTACACCTTC.

The genes are TRBV2 and TRBJ1-1; D not certain. Germline V gene data show CDR1 as SNHLY and CDR2 as FYNNEI. This CDR3 region has 13 residues. V was trimmed by 0 bases and J by 9 bases, leaving 11 bases between them. CDR3 region: CASSEANAVQAFF. CDR3 bases: TGTGCCAGCAGTGAAGCGAACGCGGTTCAAGCTTTCTTT.

This rearrangement joins TRBV7-2 to TRBJ2-7, with 7 positions matching TRBD2. V lost 1 base to trimming and J lost 7 bases; unmatched junction nucleotides: 13. CDR1 SGHTA and CDR2 FQGNSA come from the germline V gene. The CDR3 covers 16 residues. This chain's CDR3 is CASSLVSAGEVGEQYF. The CDR3, as DNA: TGTGCCAGCAGCTTAGTGTCGGCGGGAGAGGTGGGGGAGCAGTACTTC.

This clonotype appeared a few times. CDR3 DNA: TGTGCCAGTAAATGGGGCGCGGGTGGCTACACCTTC. It encodes CASKWGAGGYTF. The genes are TRBV19 and TRBJ1-2; D is possibly TRBD1 (5 bases). Germline CDR1 reads LNHDA; CDR2 reads SQIVND (reference sequence). With 7 bases removed from V and 7 bases from J, the gap between germline ends came to 13 bases. The CDR3 length is 12 residues. Full variable domain (outside the CDR3, taken from reference TRBV19 and TRBJ1-2): DGGITQSPKYLFRKEGQNVTLSCEQNLNHDAMYWYRQDPGQGLRLIYYSQIVNDFQKGDIAEGYSVSREKKESFPLTVTSAQKNPTAFYLCASKWGAGGYTFGSGTRLTVV.

This clonotype has at least ten counts. The chain links TRBV7-2 to TRBJ1-4, with D unclear. The CDR3 contains 14 residues. Per germline, CDR1 SGHTA and CDR2 FQGNSA. Trimming took off 0 bases at V and 8 bases at J, with 10 bases between the two ends. This CDR3 is CASSLAGMDEKLFF. In DNA form, the CDR3 reads TGTGCCAGCAGCTTAGCAGGGATGGACGAAAAACTGTTTTTT.

The gene calls are TRBV29-1 and TRBJ2-5; 8 bases align to TRBD1. Trimming cost V 6 bases and J 5 bases; bases outside gene matches: 8. This CDR3 has 13 amino acids. The germline V gene has CDR1 SQVTM and CDR2 ANQGSEA. The CDR3 reads CSVSTGDGETQYF. CDR3 sequence (DNA): TGCAGCGTGTCGACAGGGGATGGGGAGACCCAGTACTTC.

This chain connects TRBV20-1 to TRBJ2-7; possibly TRBD1 for D (6 bases). The V end lost 6 bases, the J end lost 4 bases, and 19 bases lay between the germline ends. This CDR3 contains 14 residues. Germline-derived CDR1 and CDR2 are DFQATT and SNEGSKA (reference sequence). CDR3 coding DNA: TGCAGTGCCAGTAGTGAAGGACAGTTTTACGAGCAGTACTTC. The encoded protein is CSASSEGQFYEQYF.